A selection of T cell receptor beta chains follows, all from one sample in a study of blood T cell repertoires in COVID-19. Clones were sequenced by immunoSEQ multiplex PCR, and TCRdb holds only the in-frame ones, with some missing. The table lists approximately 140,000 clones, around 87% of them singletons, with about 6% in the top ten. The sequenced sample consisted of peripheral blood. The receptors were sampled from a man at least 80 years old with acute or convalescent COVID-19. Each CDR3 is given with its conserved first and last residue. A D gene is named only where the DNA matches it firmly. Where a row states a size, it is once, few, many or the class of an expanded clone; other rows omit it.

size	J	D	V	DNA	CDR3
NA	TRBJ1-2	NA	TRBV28	TGTGCCAGCAGTTTCGGAGGGCCCTATGGCTACACCTTC	CASSFGGPYGYTF
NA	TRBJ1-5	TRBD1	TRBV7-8	TGTGCCAGCAGCTTAGCGGGGACAGGGACGGGTCAGCCCCAGCATTTT	CASSLAGTGTGQPQHF
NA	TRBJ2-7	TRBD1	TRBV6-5	TGTGCCAGCAACCCTCGACAGGGTTGGGACGAGCAGTACTTC	CASNPRQGWDEQYF
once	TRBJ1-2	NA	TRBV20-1	TGCAGTGCCAGTCTGGATCGGGGCTATGGCTACACCTTC	CSASLDRGYGYTF
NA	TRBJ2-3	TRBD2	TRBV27	TGTGCCAGCAGTTTCCGCCTAGCGGGAGGGTACACAGATACGCAGTATTTT	CASSFRLAGGYTDTQYF
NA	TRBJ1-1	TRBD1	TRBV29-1	TGCAGCGTTCAGGGGGCCGCTCGGGACACTGAAGCTTTCTTT	CSVQGAARDTEAFF
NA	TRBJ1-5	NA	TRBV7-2	TGTGCCAGCAGCCGCCGGGGGTATGGTTATAGCAATCAGCCCCAGCATTTT	CASSRRGYGYSNQPQHF
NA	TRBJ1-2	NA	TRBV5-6	TGTGCCAGCAGTGTGGGGAGCGCTAACTATGGCTACACCTTC	CASSVGSANYGYTF
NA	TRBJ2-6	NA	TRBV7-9	TGTGCCAGCAGCCGGTCAGGGGCCGGGGCCAACGTCCTGACTTTC	CASSRSGAGANVLTF
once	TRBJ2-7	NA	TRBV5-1	TGCGCCAGCAGCACCTCCGGGACACGCACCTACGAGCAGTACTTC	CASSTSGTRTYEQYF
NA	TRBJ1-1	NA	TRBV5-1	TGCGCCAGCAGCTTGGCCCCGGGGAACACTGAAGCTTTCTTT	CASSLAPGNTEAFF
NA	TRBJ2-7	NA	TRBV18	TGTGCCAGCTCACCTTTTACTAGTCCCTACGAGCAGTACTTC	CASSPFTSPYEQYF
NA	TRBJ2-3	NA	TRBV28	TGTGCCAGCAGTTTAGGCGCTCTATCGGGAGATACGCAGTATTTT	CASSLGALSGDTQYF
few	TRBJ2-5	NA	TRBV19	TGTGCCAGTAGTATAGGAGGGTCGGAGGTAGAGACCCAGTACTTC	CASSIGGSEVETQYF
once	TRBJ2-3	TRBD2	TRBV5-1	TGCGCCAGCAGCTCCCTAGCGGGGGGGAGAACAGATACGCAGTATTTT	CASSSLAGGRTDTQYF
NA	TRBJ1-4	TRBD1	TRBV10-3	TGTGCCATCAGCCGGGACAGGGTTGGTGAAAAACTGTTTTTT	CAISRDRVGEKLFF
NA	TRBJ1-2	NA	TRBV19	TGTGCCAGTAGTATACAGGGCGGGAATGGCTACACCTTC	CASSIQGGNGYTF
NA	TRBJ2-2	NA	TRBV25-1	TGTGCCAGCAGTGACGCTAGGCTGAACACCGGGGAGCTGTTTTTT	CASSDARLNTGELFF
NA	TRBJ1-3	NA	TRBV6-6	TGTGCCAGCAGTCCCGGACACGGATTCGTCTCTGGAAACACCATATATTTT	CASSPGHGFVSGNTIYF
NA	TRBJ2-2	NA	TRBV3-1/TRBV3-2	TGTGCCAGCAGCCAGTCAGGGTTGAACACCGGGGAGCTGTTTTTT	CASSQSGLNTGELFF
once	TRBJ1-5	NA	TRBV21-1	TGTGCCAGCGCCCATGGGGGGGCTCATCAGCCCCAGCATTTT	CASAHGGAHQPQHF
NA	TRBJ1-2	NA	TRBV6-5	TGTGCCAGCAGGCCCAGGGGAGTTGATCGAGGCTACACCTTC	CASRPRGVDRGYTF
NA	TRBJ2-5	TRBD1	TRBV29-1	TGCAGCGTTGAGCTTGCGGGACAGGGGGAAGAGACCCAGTACTTC	CSVELAGQGEETQYF
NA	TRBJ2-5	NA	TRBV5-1	TGCGCCAGCAGCTTGTCCTTTGGGGGGTCGGGGGAGACCCAGTACTTC	CASSLSFGGSGETQYF
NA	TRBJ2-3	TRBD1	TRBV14	TGTGCCAGCAGAAACACAGGGGCAGATACGCAGTATTTT	CASRNTGADTQYF
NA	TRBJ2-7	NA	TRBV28	TGTGCCAGCAGTTTAACAGGCAATGGCTACGAGCAGTACTTC	CASSLTGNGYEQYF
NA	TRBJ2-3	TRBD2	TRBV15	TGTGCCACCAGCAGGAGGACTAGCGGGGGGCCAGATACGCAGTATTTT	CATSRRTSGGPDTQYF
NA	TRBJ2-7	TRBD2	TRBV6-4	TGTGCCACCTCGGGAGGCGGGACCTTCTCCTACGAGCAGTACTTC	CATSGGGTFSYEQYF
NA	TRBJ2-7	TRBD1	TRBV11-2	TGTGCCAGCAGCCTTAACGACAGGGGGCTCGGGTCCTACGAGCAGTACTTC	CASSLNDRGLGSYEQYF
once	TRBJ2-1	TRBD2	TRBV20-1	TGCAGTGCTAGTCTCGGGACTATCTATGAGCAGTTCTTC	CSASLGTIYEQFF
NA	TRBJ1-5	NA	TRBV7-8	TGTGCCAGCAGCCCTCCTTCAGGGATCAATCAGCCCCAGCATTTT	CASSPPSGINQPQHF
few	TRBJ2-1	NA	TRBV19	TGTGCCAGTAGGCGGTTCTCCGAGCAGTTCTTC	CASRRFSEQFF
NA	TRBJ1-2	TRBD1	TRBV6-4	TGTGCCAGCAGTGACTCAGGGGGCGCCTATGGCTACACCTTC	CASSDSGGAYGYTF
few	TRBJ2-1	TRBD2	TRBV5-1	TGCGCCAGCAGCACCCGGGGTAGCGGGAGGGCCGGGACGGGGCATGAGCAGTTCTTC	CASSTRGSGRAGTGHEQFF
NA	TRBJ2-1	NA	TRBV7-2	TGTGCCAGCAGCTTGGGTCCAGGCTCCTACAATGAGCAGTTCTTC	CASSLGPGSYNEQFF
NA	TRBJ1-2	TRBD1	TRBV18	TGTGCCAGCTCACCGGGGACAGGAAATAACTATGGCTACACCTTC	CASSPGTGNNYGYTF
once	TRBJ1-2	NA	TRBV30	TGTGCCTGGACCCGAGGAAGGACACCCGGACCTGAAGGCTACACCTTC	CAWTRGRTPGPEGYTF
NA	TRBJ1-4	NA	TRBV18	TGTGCCAGCTCACCAGAGGGCAAGGGTGAAAAACTGTTTTTT	CASSPEGKGEKLFF
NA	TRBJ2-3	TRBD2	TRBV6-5	TGTGCCAGCAGTTACTTCGGACTAGCGGGGGGGCCTACGCAGTATTTT	CASSYFGLAGGPTQYF
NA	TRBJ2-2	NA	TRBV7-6	TGTGCCAGCAGCCCCTTTACCGGGGAGCTGTTTTTT	CASSPFTGELFF
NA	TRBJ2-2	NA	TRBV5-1	TGCGCCAGCAGCCCCCCGGCGGGCACCGGGGAGCTGTTTTTT	CASSPPAGTGELFF
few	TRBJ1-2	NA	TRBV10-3	TGTGCCATCAGCGACGCCTCGACAGCTAACTATGGCTACACCTTC	CAISDASTANYGYTF
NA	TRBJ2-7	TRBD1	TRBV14	TGTGCCAGCAGCCAAGGATACCGGGACAGGACCTACGAGCAGTACTTC	CASSQGYRDRTYEQYF
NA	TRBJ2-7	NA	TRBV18	TGTGCCAGCTCGTCAGGGTCAGGGGCCCTTTACGAGCAGTACTTC	CASSSGSGALYEQYF
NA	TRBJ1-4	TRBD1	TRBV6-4	TGTGCCAGCAGGGACAGGGGGCGGCCTAATGAAAAACTGTTTTTT	CASRDRGRPNEKLFF
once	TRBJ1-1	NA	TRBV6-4	TGTGCCAGCAGGCAACAGGGGAACACTGAAGCTTTCTTT	CASRQQGNTEAFF
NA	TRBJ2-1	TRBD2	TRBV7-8	TGTGCCAGCAGCAACCGGACTAGCGGGATTAGTGAGCAGTTCTTC	CASSNRTSGISEQFF
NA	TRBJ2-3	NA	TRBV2	TGTGCCATTTCCACTTCCACAGATACGCAGTATTTT	CAISTSTDTQYF